The 15 T cell receptor beta chains presented below share a single source sample, sequenced in a study of T-cell memory formation after mild COVID-19. TCRdb re-called the 5' RACE reads with MiXCR, one entry per CDR3 protein. Of 470,000 or so distinct CDR3 sequences detected, around 18% appear once; the ten largest clones hold 7.5% to 10%. The sequenced sample consisted of PBMCs or a T cell subset sorted from them (not recorded which). These receptors all stem from an adult woman who had mild COVID-19 (a few samples of this study predate the infection). Cell type and time point are not known.

This clonotype was recorded a few times. The chain employs TRBV20-1 and TRBJ2-3, with a possible D match to TRBD1 (5 bases). The length of the CDR3 is 13 residues. Germline-derived CDR1 and CDR2 are DFQATT and SNEGSKA (reference sequence). Trimming took 3 bases from V and 6 from J, leaving 13 bases between them. CDR3 region: CSARKGSGDTQYF. CDR3 in DNA: TGCAGTGCTAGGAAGGGGTCCGGGGATACGCAGTATTTT.

This clonotype was seen only a few times. The chain uses TRBV3-1 and TRBJ2-1, with 12 bases aligning to TRBD2. V was pared by 3 bases and J by 5 bases, with 11 bases of the junction left unmatched. Germline values: CDR1 LGHDT, CDR2 YNNKEL (reference sequence). This CDR3 comprises 18 residues. This CDR3 reads CASSHHPGTSGRDNEQFF. DNA of the CDR3: TGTGCCAGCAGCCACCACCCCGGGACTAGCGGGCGAGACAATGAGCAGTTCTTC.

This chain uses TRBV11-2 with TRBJ2-2, with 10 bases aligning to TRBD1. Per the germline V gene, CDR1 is SGHAT and CDR2 is FQNNGV. CDR3 length: 16 amino acids. V lost 3 bases, J lost 5 bases, and 6 bases stayed unmatched. DNA of the CDR3: TGTGCCAGCAGCTTCGGGACAGGGGTTGGTACCGGGGAGCTGTTTTTT. Translating gives CASSFGTGVGTGELFF.

The chain combines TRBV7-9 with TRBJ1-5; perhaps TRBD1 as D (5 bases). Trimming cost V 5 bases and J 7 bases, with 18 bases left between them. The germline gives CDR1 SEHNR, CDR2 FQNEAQ (reference sequence). The CDR3 spans 15 residues. The CDR3 region has the DNA TGTGCCAGCAGCCCGGCGGGGGTGGGGTGGCAGCCCCAGCATTTT. It translates to CASSPAGVGWQPQHF.

There are a few counts of this clonotype. The rearrangement uses TRBV4-1 and TRBJ2-7; 11 nucleotides align to TRBD1. The CDR3 loop spans 16 amino acids. After removal of 2 bases from V and 3 bases from J, the junction contained 6 bases not matched to a gene. CDR1 MGHRA and CDR2 YSYEKL come from the germline V gene. DNA of the CDR3: TGCGCCAGCAGCCAACCAGGGACAGGGGGAGTCTACGAGCAGTACTTC. This sequence encodes CASSQPGTGGVYEQYF.

The chain combines TRBV7-9 with TRBJ1-2, with unresolved D. Germline V lookup: CDR1 SEHNR, CDR2 FQNEAQ (reference sequence). The CDR3 is 15 residues long. V was pared by 5 bases and J by 4 bases, with 17 bases between. This chain's CDR3 is CASSPGGVDGYGYTF. CDR3 nucleotides: TGTGCCAGCAGCCCCGGCGGGGTCGACGGCTATGGCTACACCTTC.

The rearrangement links TRBV2 to TRBJ2-2; D unclear. The germline V and J ends were trimmed by 6 bases and 4 bases, with 12 bases remaining between them. The CDR3 sequence is 14 residues long. In germline, CDR1 is SNHLY, CDR2 FYNNEI. The CDR3 DNA is TGTGCCAGCAGGATGCAAGGGCGCACCGGGGAGCTGTTTTTT. Translating gives CASRMQGRTGELFF.

The chain carries TRBV6-6 and TRBJ1-2; the D gene is possibly TRBD1 (6 bases). This CDR3 comprises 13 residues. CDR1 and CDR2 from the germline V gene are MNHNY and SVGAGI (reference sequence). V was clipped by 6 bases and J by 2 bases, with 10 bases between them. CDR3 amino acids: CASRSGQNYGYTF. The CDR3 region has the DNA TGTGCCAGCAGATCAGGACAGAACTATGGCTACACCTTC.

This sequence joins TRBV4-3 and TRBJ2-7, with unresolved D. V lost 0 bases, J lost 0 bases, and 12 bases lay in between. The CDR3 consists of 16 residues. The germline V gene encodes CDR1 LGHNA and CDR2 YSLEER. The CDR3 sequence is CASSQEAPSRSYEQYF. In nucleotides, the CDR3 is TGCGCCAGCAGCCAAGAAGCCCCCTCCCGCTCCTACGAGCAGTACTTC.

In its sample, this clonotype was seen many times. The V gene is TRBV7-9, the J gene TRBJ2-5; D could derive from TRBD1 or TRBD2 (5 bases each). This CDR3 is built from 14 residues. Germline V gene lookup returns CDR1 SEHNR and CDR2 FQNEAQ (reference sequence). Trimming removed 5 bases from V and 6 bases from J, with 16 bases in between. Written as DNA, the CDR3 is TGTGCCAGCAGCGTTATTGAGGGGCCCAAGACCCAGTACTTC. Translated: CASSVIEGPKTQYF.

J is TRBJ1-5 and V is TRBV5-6, with unresolved D. The V end lost 3 bases, the J end lost 9 bases, and 13 bases lay between the germline ends. CDR1 and CDR2 from the germline V gene are SGHDT and YYEEEE. The CDR3 loop spans 13 amino acids. The CDR3 coding sequence is TGTGCCAGCAGCTCAAACTCGAACGCGCCCCAGCATTTT. Translation: CASSSNSNAPQHF.

This clonotype has more than one count but fewer than ten. The rearrangement uses TRBV5-1 and TRBJ2-7; TRBD1 agrees at 8 bases. Germline assignment: CDR1 SGHRS and CDR2 YFSETQ. V shed 2 bases, J shed 5 bases, and the junction held 6 bases outside the gene matches. The CDR3 runs 14 residues. CDR3 in DNA: TGCGCCAGCAGCTTAGGACAGGGCAGGAACGAGCAGTACTTC. Translation: CASSLGQGRNEQYF.

For the CDR3, the DNA is TGTGCCAGCAGCGCCAATCCCGGACTAGCGGGCTTCAATGAGCAGTTCTTC. Translating it yields CASSANPGLAGFNEQFF. This sequence joins TRBV7-2 and TRBJ2-1, with 11 bases identical to TRBD2. V was pared by 5 bases and J by 6 bases, with 12 bases of the junction left unmatched. This CDR3 is built from 17 residues. Germline CDR1 reads SGHTA; CDR2 reads FQGNSA.

At least ten counts were recorded for this clonotype. The chain combines TRBV7-2 with TRBJ2-3, with 8 bases identical to TRBD2. The CDR3 sequence is 15 residues long. The germline V gene encodes CDR1 SGHTA and CDR2 FQGNSA. The ends lost 6 bases at V and 5 bases at J; junction bases unmatched: 10. For the CDR3, the DNA is TGTGCCAGCAGTCGTAGGGGACTAGGTGGAGATACGCAGTATTTT. Amino acids: CASSRRGLGGDTQYF.

The chain combines TRBV2 with TRBJ2-7; D gene uncertain. CDR1 is SNHLY and CDR2 is FYNNEI in the germline V gene. V lost 7 bases and J lost 5, with 12 bases in between. The CDR3 has 12 amino acids. The CDR3 loop is CASTAETDEQYF. DNA for the CDR3: TGTGCCAGCACGGCTGAGACGGACGAGCAGTACTTC. The complete variable domain, with remaining parts taken from reference TRBV2 and TRBJ2-7, reads EPEVTQTPSHQVTQMGQEVILRCVPISNHLYFYWYRQILGQKVEFLVSFYNNEISEKSEIFDDQFSVERPDGSNFTLKIRSTKLEDSAMYFCASTAETDEQYFGPGTRLTVT.